The 22 T cell receptor beta chains in this list originate from one sample, sequenced in a study of T cell responses to AZD1222 COVID-19 vaccine. Sequencing was performed with immunoSEQ multiplex PCR; in TCRdb, only in-frame clones are kept and a portion is missing. The data contain roughly 140,000 clones, more than 80% of them seen just once; the ten biggest clones take up approximately 1.5%. The sequencing here drew on peripheral blood, taken on day 0 of AZD1222 vaccination. These receptors all stem from an adult in good health.

The chain recombines TRBV5-5 with TRBJ2-3; D is uncertain. The germline V gene encodes CDR1 SGHKS and CDR2 YYEKEE (reference sequence). The V end lost 0 bases, the J end lost 0 bases, and 11 bases lay between the germline ends. The CDR3 is 16 residues long. CDR3 bases: TGTGCCAGCAGCTTGGTCGTGGGGTCTAGCACAGATACGCAGTATTTT. Encoded protein: CASSLVVGSSTDTQYF.

The chain couples TRBV30 to TRBJ2-7; D is perhaps TRBD1 (6 bases). CDR1 is GTSNPN and CDR2 is SVGIG in the germline V gene (reference sequence). V was trimmed by 4 bases and J by 4 bases, leaving 17 bases between them. The CDR3 has 14 amino acids. The CDR3 protein is CAWTTRGFGYEQYF. In DNA, the CDR3 is TGTGCCTGGACTACCAGGGGATTCGGATACGAGCAGTACTTC.

V gene TRBV10-2 combines with J gene TRBJ2-2, with D perhaps matching TRBD1 (5 bases). Trimming shortened V by 7 bases and J by 5 bases, and 11 bases separated the two germline ends. Germline CDR1 and CDR2: WSHSY and SAAADI. This CDR3 is built from 13 residues. CDR3 sequence: CASNPQGTGELFF. The CDR3 DNA reads as TGCGCCAGCAACCCTCAGGGTACCGGGGAGCTGTTTTTT.

The rearrangement links TRBV6-6 to TRBJ1-1; D is possibly TRBD1 (6 bases). The CDR3 covers 14 residues. Trimming pared 2 bases from V and 5 bases from J, leaving 12 bases between. Per the germline V gene, CDR1 is MNHNY and CDR2 is SVGAGI (reference sequence). CDR3 nucleotides: TGTGCCAGCAGTTACACGGGGGCGCGGACTGAAGCTTTCTTT. Its translation is CASSYTGARTEAFF.

This clone was found once. CDR3 coding DNA: TGTGCCAGCAAAACACAGGGGTCGGCAGATACGCAGTATTTT. Its protein is CASKTQGSADTQYF. The genes are TRBV27 and TRBJ2-3; 7 nucleotides agree with TRBD1. CDR1 is MNHEY, CDR2 SMNVEV, per germline (reference sequence). Losses at the gene ends were 7 bases for V and 4 bases for J; bases not matched to a gene: 8. The CDR3 has 14 residues.

This clone was found a few times. The rearrangement links TRBV20-1 to TRBJ2-1, with 7 positions matching TRBD2. Looked up from germline, CDR1 is DFQATT and CDR2 is SNEGSKA (reference sequence). J gave up 4 bases and V 3 bases, and 3 bases lay outside the gene matches. This CDR3 is 13 amino acids long. The CDR3 sequence is CSASREEYNEQFF. The CDR3 nucleotides are TGCAGTGCTAGTCGGGAGGAGTACAATGAGCAGTTCTTC.

V is TRBV5-1 and J is TRBJ2-1, with D unclear. The CDR3 totals 12 residues. V shed 1 base and J shed 8 bases, with 7 bases lying between them. Per germline, CDR1 SGHRS and CDR2 YFSETQ. The CDR3 DNA follows: TGCGCCAGCAGCTTGCGAGAGTATGAGCAGTTCTTC. Amino acid sequence: CASSLREYEQFF. The entire variable domain, with the rest obtained from reference TRBV5-1 and TRBJ2-1, is as follows: KAGVTQTPRYLIKTRGQQVTLSCSPISGHRSVSWYQQTPGQGLQFLFEYFSETQRNKGNFPGRFSGRQFSNSRSEMNVSTLELGDSALYLCASSLREYEQFFGPGTRLTVL.

The chain couples TRBV2 to TRBJ1-1; D is possibly TRBD1 (6 bases). This CDR3 comprises 18 residues. Looked up from germline, CDR1 is SNHLY and CDR2 is FYNNEI. Trimming left V 5 bases short and J 11 bases short, with 33 bases between. The CDR3 here is CASSPTGTGSVREPIAFF. The CDR3, as DNA: TGTGCCAGCAGTCCTACCGGTACAGGGTCTGTCCGGGAGCCGATTGCTTTCTTT.

The chain employs TRBV20-1 and TRBJ1-2, with 7 bases matching TRBD1. The CDR3 is made up of 11 amino acids. J lost 7 bases, V lost 6 bases, and 5 bases had no gene match. Germline CDR1 is DFQATT and CDR2 is SNEGSKA (reference sequence). CDR3 in amino acids: CSARQGGGYTF. DNA for the CDR3: TGCAGTGCGCGACAGGGAGGTGGCTACACCTTC.

This clone was detected once. The V call is TRBV12-3 or TRBV12-4, the J call TRBJ1-6; a possible D gene is TRBD1 (5 bases). The CDR3 extends over 13 amino acids. The V and J ends lost 3 bases and 10 bases respectively, with 10 bases between them. The CDR3 DNA is TGTGCCAGCAGTTTTACAGGAGCCTCACCCCTCCACTTT. Translated, it gives CASSFTGASPLHF.

This chain uses TRBV3-1 (or the pseudogene TRBV3-2) with TRBJ1-4; D not certain. The CDR3 extends over 12 amino acids. V lost 6 bases to trimming and J lost 7 bases, with 9 bases between them. The germline V gene has CDR1 LGHDT and CDR2 YNNKEL (reference sequence). DNA of the CDR3: TGTGCCAGCAGTGAGGTTCGTGAAAAACTGTTTTTT. Its protein is CASSEVREKLFF.

This rearrangement joins TRBV7-9 to TRBJ2-5; D not resolved. Between the trimmed V and J ends, which lost 3 bases and 4 bases, there was a span of 6 bases. CDR1 and CDR2 (germline): SEHNR, FQNEAQ (reference sequence). There are 12 residues in the CDR3. CDR3 protein: CASSLFGETQYF. CDR3 bases: TGTGCCAGCAGCTTGTTTGGAGAGACCCAGTACTTC.

This rearrangement joins TRBV4-2 to TRBJ1-2, with 8 bases lining up with TRBD1. From germline, CDR1 is LGHNA and CDR2 YNFKEQ. Unmatched junction bases numbered 13, after V lost 7 bases and J lost 3 bases. The CDR3 totals 16 residues. CDR3 coding DNA: TGTGCCAGCACCCCAGGACAGGGACGATCGGACTATGGCTACACCTTC. Protein sequence: CASTPGQGRSDYGYTF.

The chain uses TRBV28 and TRBJ2-7; TRBD2 aligns across 8 bases. This CDR3 has 16 amino acids. Germline CDR1 MDHEN, CDR2 SYDVKM. Trimming took 1 base from V and 2 from J; bases not matched to a gene: 7. The CDR3 DNA sequence: TGTGCCAGCAGTTTATTCACGGGAGGGGGGGCCTACGAGCAGTACTTC. This gives the protein CASSLFTGGGAYEQYF.

J is TRBJ2-3 and V is TRBV12-3 or TRBV12-4; D is ambiguous. With 5 bases removed from V and 6 bases from J, the gap between germline ends came to 9 bases. The CDR3 extends over 12 amino acids. The DNA for the CDR3 is TGTGCCAGCAGTCGTCTCGGGGATACGCAGTATTTT. This encodes CASSRLGDTQYF.

V is TRBV7-9 and J is TRBJ2-1; 9 bases are a match to TRBD2. CDR1 is SEHNR and CDR2 is FQNEAQ in the germline V gene (reference sequence). With V trimmed by 4 bases and J by 4 bases, 5 bases remained unmatched. The CDR3 length is 15 residues. For the CDR3, the DNA is TGTGCCAGCAGCTCGTGGACTAGCGCTTACAATGAGCAGTTCTTC. Protein product: CASSSWTSAYNEQFF.

The genes are TRBV7-8 and TRBJ2-7; D possibly matches TRBD1 or TRBD2 (5 bases each). V shed 2 bases and J shed 0 bases, with 11 bases lying between them. The germline V gene encodes CDR1 SGHVS and CDR2 FQNEAQ. CDR3 length: 15 residues. CDR3 region: CASSLHGALSYEQYF. CDR3 nucleotides: TGTGCCAGCAGCTTACACGGGGCCCTCTCCTACGAGCAGTACTTC. Looking up the rest from reference TRBV7-8 and TRBJ2-7 gives the full variable domain: GAGVSQSPRYKVAKRGQDVALRCDPISGHVSLFWYQQALGQGPEFLTYFQNEAQLDKSGLPSDRFFAERPEGSVSTLKIQRTQQEDSAVYLCASSLHGALSYEQYFGPGTRLTVT.

The chain joins TRBV3-1 (or the pseudogene TRBV3-2) to TRBJ2-5; D remains ambiguous. The CDR3 is made up of 15 amino acids. V shed 1 base and J shed 2 bases, with 11 bases lying between them. The germline gives CDR1 LGHDT, CDR2 YNNKEL (reference sequence). The CDR3 DNA reads TGTGCCAGCAGCCAAGTGGGTCGAATTCAAGAGACCCAGTACTTC. The encoded protein is CASSQVGRIQETQYF.

J is TRBJ1-2 and V is TRBV19; D remains ambiguous. This CDR3 has 11 amino acids. Germline lookup yields CDR1 LNHDA and CDR2 SQIVND (reference sequence). V was clipped by 1 base and J by 6 bases, with 3 bases between them. The chain's CDR3 is CASSIADGYTF. Written as DNA, the CDR3 is TGTGCCAGTAGTATAGCCGATGGCTACACCTTC.

The chain combines TRBV5-4 with TRBJ2-7, with unresolved D. The CDR3 is 14 amino acids. Per the germline V gene, CDR1 is SGHNT and CDR2 is YYREEE (reference sequence). Trimming cost V 1 base and J 2 bases, with 10 bases left between them. The CDR3 reads CASSLRVPPYEQYF. CDR3 DNA: TGTGCCAGCAGCTTGAGGGTTCCCCCCTACGAGCAGTACTTC.

This chain uses TRBV6-5 with TRBJ2-1; D might be TRBD1 (6 bases). The CDR3 spans 14 residues. V was shortened by 4 bases and J by 7 bases, with 14 bases between the two germline ends. Germline lookup yields CDR1 MNHEY and CDR2 SVGAGI. CDR3 amino acids: CASSSGRGRNEQFF. In nucleotides, the CDR3 is TGTGCCAGCAGTTCAGGCAGGGGACGGAATGAGCAGTTCTTC.

This sequence joins TRBV7-6 and TRBJ1-1; perhaps TRBD1 as D (6 bases). This CDR3 has 16 amino acids. Germline V lookup: CDR1 SGHVS, CDR2 FNYEAQ. V lost 5 bases, J lost 0 bases, and 16 bases lay in between. CDR3 in DNA: TGTGCCAGCAGCCCCATAGCCCCAGGGGTGAACACTGAAGCTTTCTTT. Amino acid sequence: CASSPIAPGVNTEAFF.